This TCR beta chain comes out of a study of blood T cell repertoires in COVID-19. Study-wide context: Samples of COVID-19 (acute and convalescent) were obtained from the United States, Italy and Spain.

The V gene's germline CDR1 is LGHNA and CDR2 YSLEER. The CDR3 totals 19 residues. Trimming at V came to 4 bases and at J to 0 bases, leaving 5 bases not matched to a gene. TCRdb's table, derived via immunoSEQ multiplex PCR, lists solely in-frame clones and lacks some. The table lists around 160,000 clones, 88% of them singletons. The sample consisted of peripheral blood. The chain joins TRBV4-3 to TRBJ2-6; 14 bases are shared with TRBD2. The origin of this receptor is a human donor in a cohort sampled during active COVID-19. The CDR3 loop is CASSLRLAGGNSGANVLTF. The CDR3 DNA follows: TGCGCCAGCAGCCTCCGACTAGCGGGGGGGAACTCTGGGGCCAACGTCCTGACTTTC.